One sample yielded the 4 T cell receptor beta chains listed below, sequenced in a study of shared clonotypes between healthy human individuals. Measured with immunoSEQ multiplex PCR; TCRdb has only the in-frame clones, and not every one. This table has some 680,000 clones, 55% to 85% appearing once. Sample: memory CD4+ T cells sorted from blood. Subset reported: CD45RA-negative fraction. These receptors were obtained from a woman aged 30 to 39 in good health.

This clone was observed a handful of times. The chain links TRBV28 to TRBJ2-1, with TRBD2 matching over 8 bases. CDR1 and CDR2 (germline): MDHEN, SYDVKM. V lost 5 bases and J lost 12; bases outside the gene matches: 12. CDR3 length: 14 amino acids. The DNA of the CDR3 is TGTGCCAGCAGTCAAACCCGCACTAGCGGAGGGCAGTTCTTC. It encodes CASSQTRTSGGQFF.

The chain links TRBV12-5 to TRBJ2-7; 10 bases agree with TRBD2. J was trimmed by 1 base and V by 7 bases; bases with no gene match: 16. Germline V CDR1 and CDR2: LGHNT, FRNRAP. The CDR3 has 18 residues. CDR3 DNA sequence: TGTGCTAGTGCCCACTTGCCAAGCCCGGGACTAGCGTCCTACGAGCAGTACTTC. Protein: CASAHLPSPGLASYEQYF.

The chain is built from TRBV7-9 and TRBJ1-1; TRBD1 is a possible D gene (6 bases). CDR1 and CDR2 from the germline V gene are SEHNR and FQNEAQ (reference sequence). The CDR3 sequence is 15 residues long. Trimming shortened V by 2 bases and J by 6 bases, and 16 bases separated the two germline ends. The DNA of the CDR3 is TGTGCCAGCAGCTTACCGTGGCAGGGGAAGGCTGAAGCTTTCTTT. Translated, it gives CASSLPWQGKAEAFF.

This clone has more than one count but fewer than ten. V is TRBV5-1 and J is TRBJ1-2; no firm D call. V lost 4 bases, J lost 6 bases, and 16 bases lay in between. Germline V gene sequence: CDR1 SGHRS, CDR2 YFSETQ. The CDR3 loop spans 14 amino acids. The DNA of the CDR3 is TGCGCCAGCAGCATGGCAACAGAAACACATGGCTACACCTTC. The encoded protein is CASSMATETHGYTF. Full variable domain (rest looked up from reference TRBV5-1 and TRBJ1-2): KAGVTQTPRYLIKTRGQQVTLSCSPISGHRSVSWYQQTPGQGLQFLFEYFSETQRNKGNFPGRFSGRQFSNSRSEMNVSTLELGDSALYLCASSMATETHGYTFGSGTRLTVV.